The 3 T cell receptor beta chains given below trace back to one sample, sequenced in a study of T cell responses to AZD1222 COVID-19 vaccine. TCRdb's table, derived via immunoSEQ multiplex PCR, lists solely in-frame clones and lacks some. The sample shows approximately 130,000 clones, over 90% of them seen only once. The specimen was peripheral blood, collected on day 0 of AZD1222 vaccination. Receptors originate from an adult in good health.

The rearrangement links TRBV6-5 to TRBJ1-1, with D unclear. Between the trimmed V and J ends, which lost 6 bases and 1 base, there was a span of 9 bases. CDR1 is MNHEY, CDR2 SVGAGI, per germline. This CDR3 comprises 13 residues. Here the CDR3 reads CASRRGPNTEAFF. CDR3 bases: TGTGCCAGCAGACGTGGGCCGAACACTGAAGCTTTCTTT.

The chain combines TRBV6-4 with TRBJ1-5; unclear D gene. Trimming pared 4 bases from V and 1 base from J, leaving 8 bases between. The CDR3 covers 14 residues. In germline, CDR1 is MRHNA, CDR2 SNTAGT. DNA for the CDR3: TGTGCCAGCAGTGTGGAGTACAGCAATCAGCCCCAGCATTTT. Its protein product is CASSVEYSNQPQHF.

CDR3 sequence (DNA): TGTGCCAGCAGCCCATCCTCCCTCACCGGGGAGCTGTTTTTT. Encoded protein: CASSPSSLTGELFF. V gene TRBV3-1 (or the pseudogene TRBV3-2) combines with J gene TRBJ2-2; D gene uncertain. This CDR3 is built from 14 residues. V was shortened by 4 bases and J by 4 bases, with 10 bases between the two germline ends. CDR1 and CDR2 (germline): LGHDT, YNNKEL (reference sequence).